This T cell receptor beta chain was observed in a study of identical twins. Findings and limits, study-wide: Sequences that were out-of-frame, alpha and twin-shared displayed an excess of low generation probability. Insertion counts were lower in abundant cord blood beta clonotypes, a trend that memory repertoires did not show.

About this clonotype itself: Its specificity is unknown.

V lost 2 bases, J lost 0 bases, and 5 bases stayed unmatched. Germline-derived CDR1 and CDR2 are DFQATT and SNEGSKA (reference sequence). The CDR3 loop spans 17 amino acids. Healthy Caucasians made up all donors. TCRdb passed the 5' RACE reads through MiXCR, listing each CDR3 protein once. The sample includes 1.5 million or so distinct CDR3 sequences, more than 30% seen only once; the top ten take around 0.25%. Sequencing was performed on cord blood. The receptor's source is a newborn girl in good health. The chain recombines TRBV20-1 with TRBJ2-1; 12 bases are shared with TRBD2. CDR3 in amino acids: CSARRLAGVPSYNEQFF. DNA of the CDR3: TGCAGTGCTAGAAGACTAGCGGGGGTCCCCTCCTACAATGAGCAGTTCTTC.